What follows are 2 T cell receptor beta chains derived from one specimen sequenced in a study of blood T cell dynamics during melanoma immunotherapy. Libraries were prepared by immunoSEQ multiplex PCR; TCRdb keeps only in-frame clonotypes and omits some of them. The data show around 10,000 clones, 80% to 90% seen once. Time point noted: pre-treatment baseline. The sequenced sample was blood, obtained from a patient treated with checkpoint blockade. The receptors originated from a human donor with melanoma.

The CDR3 loop is CASSVRGDTDTQYF. CDR3 bases: TGTGCCAGCAGTGTCCGGGGGGACACAGATACGCAGTATTTT. This chain connects TRBV2 to TRBJ2-3, with TRBD2 identical over 7 bases. This CDR3 is 14 amino acids long. Trimming cost V 4 bases and J 2 bases; bases outside gene matches: 3. CDR1 SNHLY and CDR2 FYNNEI come from the germline V gene. Full variable domain (missing parts from reference TRBV2 and TRBJ2-3): EPEVTQTPSHQVTQMGQEVILRCVPISNHLYFYWYRQILGQKVEFLVSFYNNEISEKSEIFDDQFSVERPDGSNFTLKIRSTKLEDSAMYFCASSVRGDTDTQYFGPGTRLTVL.

CDR3 region: CASSLKGMLDTEAFF. The CDR3, as DNA: TGTGCCAGCAGCCTGAAGGGGATGTTGGACACTGAAGCTTTCTTT. J is TRBJ1-1 and V is TRBV7-6; perhaps TRBD1 as D (5 bases). V lost 5 bases to trimming and J lost 3 bases, with 16 bases between them. Germline CDR1 and CDR2: SGHVS and FNYEAQ. The length of the CDR3 is 15 residues.